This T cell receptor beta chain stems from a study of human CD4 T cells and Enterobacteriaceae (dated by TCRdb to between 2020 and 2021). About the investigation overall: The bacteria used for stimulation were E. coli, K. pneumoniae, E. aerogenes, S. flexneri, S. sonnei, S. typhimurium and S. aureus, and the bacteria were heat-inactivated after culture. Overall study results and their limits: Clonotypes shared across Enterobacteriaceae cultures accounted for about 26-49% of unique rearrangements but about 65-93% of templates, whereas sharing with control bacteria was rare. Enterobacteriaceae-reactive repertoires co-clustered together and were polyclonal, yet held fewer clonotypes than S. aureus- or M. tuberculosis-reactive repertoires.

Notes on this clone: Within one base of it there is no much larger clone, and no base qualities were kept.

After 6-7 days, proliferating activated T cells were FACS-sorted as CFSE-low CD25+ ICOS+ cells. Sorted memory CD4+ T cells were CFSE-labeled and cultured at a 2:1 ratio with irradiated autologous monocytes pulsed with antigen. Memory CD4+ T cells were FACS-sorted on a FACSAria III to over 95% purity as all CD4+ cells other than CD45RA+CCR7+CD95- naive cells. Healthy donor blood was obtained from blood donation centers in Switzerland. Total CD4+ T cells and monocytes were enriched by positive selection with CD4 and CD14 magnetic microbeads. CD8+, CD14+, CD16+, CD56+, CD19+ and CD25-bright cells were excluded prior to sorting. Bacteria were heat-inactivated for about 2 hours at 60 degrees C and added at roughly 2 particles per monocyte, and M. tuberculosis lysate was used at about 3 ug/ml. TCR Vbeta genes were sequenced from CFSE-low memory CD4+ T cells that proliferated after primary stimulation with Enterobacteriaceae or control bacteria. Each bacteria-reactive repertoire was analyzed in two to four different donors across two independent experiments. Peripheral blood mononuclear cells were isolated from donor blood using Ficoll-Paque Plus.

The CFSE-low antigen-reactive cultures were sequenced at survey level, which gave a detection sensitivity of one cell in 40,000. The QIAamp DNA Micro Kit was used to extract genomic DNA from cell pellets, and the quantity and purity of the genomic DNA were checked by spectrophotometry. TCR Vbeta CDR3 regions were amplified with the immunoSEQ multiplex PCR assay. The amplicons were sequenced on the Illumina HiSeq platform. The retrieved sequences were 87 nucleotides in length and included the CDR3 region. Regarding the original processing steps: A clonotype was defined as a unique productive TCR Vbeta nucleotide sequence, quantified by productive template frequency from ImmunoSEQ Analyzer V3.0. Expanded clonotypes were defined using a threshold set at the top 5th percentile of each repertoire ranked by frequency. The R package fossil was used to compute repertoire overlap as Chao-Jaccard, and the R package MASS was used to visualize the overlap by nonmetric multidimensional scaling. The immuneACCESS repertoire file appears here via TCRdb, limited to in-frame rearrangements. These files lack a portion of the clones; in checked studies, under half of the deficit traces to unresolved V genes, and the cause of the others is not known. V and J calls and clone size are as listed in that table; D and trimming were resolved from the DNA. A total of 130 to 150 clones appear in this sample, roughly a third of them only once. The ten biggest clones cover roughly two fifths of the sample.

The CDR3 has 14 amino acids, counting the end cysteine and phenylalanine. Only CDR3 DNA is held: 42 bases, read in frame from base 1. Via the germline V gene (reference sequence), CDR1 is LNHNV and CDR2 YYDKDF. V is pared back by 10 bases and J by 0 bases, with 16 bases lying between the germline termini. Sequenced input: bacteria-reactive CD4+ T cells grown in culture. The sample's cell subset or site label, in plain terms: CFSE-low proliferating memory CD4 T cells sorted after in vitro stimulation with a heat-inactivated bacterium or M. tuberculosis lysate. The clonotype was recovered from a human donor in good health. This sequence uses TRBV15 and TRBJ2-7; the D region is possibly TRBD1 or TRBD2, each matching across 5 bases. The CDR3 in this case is CAISRDRASYEQYF. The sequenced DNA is TGTGCCATATCCCGGGACCGAGCCTCCTACGAGCAGTACTTC.